Listed below are T cell receptor beta chains from one sample, sequenced in a study of cytomegalovirus exposure and HLA in healthy donors. TCRdb keeps only in-frame clones here, not all; method: immunoSEQ multiplex PCR. The sample has about 110,000 clones, 74% seen once; the top ten hold approximately 2.5%. Input material: PBMCs. These receptors were obtained from a man in his fifties in good health and CMV-seropositive. Each CDR3 is given with its conserved first and last residue. The order of the fields is J gene, clone size, D gene, V gene, CDR3 protein, CDR3 DNA. D genes are given only for firm matches. Only part of the rows carry a size: once, few, many, or a class if the clone is expanded.

TRBJ2-7	NA	NA	TRBV11-2	CASSLSTGTLYEQYF	TGTGCCAGCAGCTTAAGTACCGGGACTCTCTACGAGCAGTACTTC
TRBJ1-5	once	TRBD1	TRBV2	CASALGRDRLNQPQHF	TGTGCCAGCGCTTTAGGCCGGGACAGACTCAATCAGCCCCAGCATTTT
TRBJ2-7	NA	NA	TRBV11-3	CASSGRGSSEQYF	TGTGCCAGCAGCGGTAGGGGCTCTAGCGAGCAGTACTTC
TRBJ2-1	NA	TRBD1	TRBV30	CAWSGLDRVAEQFF	TGTGCCTGGAGTGGGTTGGACAGGGTAGCTGAGCAGTTCTTC
TRBJ2-1	NA	NA	TRBV7-8	CASSLVTSAGYNEQFF	TGTGCCAGCAGCTTAGTGACGTCGGCAGGCTACAATGAGCAGTTCTTC
TRBJ2-7	NA	NA	TRBV5-1	CASSLVSGGNPEQYF	TGCGCCAGCAGCTTGGTGTCGGGGGGCAACCCCGAGCAGTACTTC
TRBJ1-2	NA	TRBD1	TRBV7-9	CASSFSDRGLYNYGYTF	TGTGCCAGCTCATTTTCGGACAGGGGGCTTTATAACTATGGCTACACCTTC
TRBJ2-7	NA	TRBD2	TRBV19	CASRLQGGYEQYF	TGTGCCAGTCGTTTGCAGGGAGGGTACGAGCAGTACTTC
TRBJ1-2	NA	NA	TRBV9	CASRGAGGTNYGYTF	TGTGCCAGCAGGGGGGCGGGTGGCACTAACTATGGCTACACCTTC
TRBJ1-1	few	NA	TRBV5-1	CASSSPTGLNTEAFF	TGCGCCAGCAGCTCCCCCACAGGGCTGAACACTGAAGCTTTCTTT
TRBJ1-1	NA	NA	TRBV6-1	CASIVNRPGTEAFF	TGTGCCAGCATAGTGAACAGGCCCGGCACTGAAGCTTTCTTT
TRBJ1-5	NA	NA	TRBV7-2	CASSTATLYSNQPQHF	TGTGCCAGCAGCACCGCGACACTTTATAGCAATCAGCCCCAGCATTTT
TRBJ2-1	few	TRBD2	TRBV11-1	CASSSSGGAGEQFF	TGTGCCAGCAGCTCTAGCGGGGGGGCGGGGGAGCAGTTCTTC
TRBJ2-1	NA	TRBD2	TRBV7-3	CASSPGAVGRDEQFF	TGTGCCAGCAGCCCCGGGGCCGTTGGGAGGGATGAGCAGTTCTTC
TRBJ2-2	few	TRBD1	TRBV25-1	CASSWTGGGELFF	TGTGCCAGCAGTTGGACAGGAGGCGGGGAGCTGTTTTTT
TRBJ2-6	NA	NA	TRBV9	CASRRGQRPNSGANVLTF	TGTGCCAGCAGACGGGGACAACGACCTAACTCTGGGGCCAACGTCCTGACTTTC
TRBJ2-3	NA	NA	TRBV21-1	CASNPLGLTADTQYF	TGTGCCAGCAACCCTCTAGGACTCACCGCAGATACGCAGTATTTT
TRBJ2-7	NA	NA	TRBV4-1	CASSPQVAYEQYF	TGCGCCAGCAGCCCTCAGGTCGCCTACGAGCAGTACTTC
TRBJ2-1	NA	NA	TRBV6-1	CASTFQGTKTNEQFF	TGTGCCAGCACGTTTCAGGGTACTAAGACCAATGAGCAGTTCTTC
TRBJ2-3	NA	NA	TRBV4-1	CASSQPRGLQLSTDTQYF	TGCGCCAGCAGCCAACCCCGGGGACTTCAGCTTAGCACAGATACGCAGTATTTT
TRBJ1-2	once	NA	TRBV5-5	CASSLGYGGGGYGYTF	TGTGCCAGCAGCTTGGGGTACGGGGGGGGTGGCTATGGCTACACCTTC
TRBJ2-6	NA	NA	TRBV10-1	CASSEYRASGANVLTF	TGCGCCAGCAGTGAGTATCGAGCGAGTGGGGCCAACGTCCTGACTTTC
TRBJ1-2	NA	NA	TRBV21-1	CASSKFPGGYGYTF	TGTGCCAGCAGCAAATTTCCCGGGGGCTATGGCTACACCTTC
TRBJ2-2	NA	TRBD1	TRBV6-6	CASSYGTGGTGELFF	TGTGCCAGCAGTTACGGGACAGGGGGCACCGGGGAGCTGTTTTTT
TRBJ2-1	NA	NA	TRBV30	CAWATGLEQFF	TGTGCCTGGGCTACAGGGCTTGAGCAGTTCTTC
TRBJ1-1	few	TRBD1	TRBV29-1	CSVFPLSPGQALNTEAFF	TGCAGCGTTTTTCCACTCTCGCCGGGACAGGCTCTGAACACTGAAGCTTTCTTT
TRBJ2-2	NA	NA	TRBV5-6	CASSLRGWDTGELFF	TGTGCCAGCAGCTTGCGGGGGTGGGACACCGGGGAGCTGTTTTTT
TRBJ1-2	NA	NA	TRBV9	CASSVRQPANYGYTF	TGTGCCAGCAGCGTGCGACAGCCAGCTAACTATGGCTACACCTTC
TRBJ2-5	NA	NA	TRBV6-1	CASSVKALVGETQYF	TGTGCCAGCAGTGTTAAGGCACTAGTGGGTGAGACCCAGTACTTC
TRBJ2-3	once	TRBD2	TRBV11-2	CASRAPGLGRINTQYF	TGTGCCAGCAGGGCCCCGGGACTAGGGAGAATAAATACGCAGTATTTT
TRBJ2-5	NA	NA	TRBV2	CASSGLEGETQYF	TGTGCCAGCAGTGGATTAGAGGGAGAGACCCAGTACTTC
TRBJ2-3	NA	NA	TRBV7-9	CASSLVWLDTQYF	TGTGCCAGCAGCTTAGTATGGCTAGATACGCAGTATTTT
TRBJ1-5	NA	NA	TRBV18	CASSPMSGNQPQHF	TGTGCCAGCTCACCAATGTCGGGCAATCAGCCCCAGCATTTT
TRBJ1-5	NA	TRBD1	TRBV7-8	CASSVYRGLQPQHF	TGTGCCAGCAGCGTATACAGGGGGCTCCAGCCCCAGCATTTT
TRBJ2-1	once	NA	TRBV9	CASSSGTKQFF	TGTGCCAGCAGCTCTGGGACAAAGCAGTTCTTC
TRBJ1-2	few	NA	TRBV5-4	CASSLDERGYTF	TGTGCCAGCAGCTTGGATGAGAGAGGCTACACCTTC
TRBJ2-2	few	TRBD1	TRBV9	CASSPSGGNTGELFF	TGTGCCAGCAGCCCCTCAGGGGGAAATACCGGGGAGCTGTTTTTT
TRBJ2-2	NA	NA	TRBV11-3	CASSPGERGGELFF	TGTGCCAGCAGCCCAGGCGAACGGGGCGGGGAGCTGTTTTTT
TRBJ2-3	NA	TRBD2	TRBV9	CASSRSGGTSTDTQYF	TGTGCCAGCAGCCGGAGCGGGGGAACTAGCACAGATACGCAGTATTTT
TRBJ2-3	NA	NA	TRBV30	CAWSRAGSTDTQYF	TGTGCCTGGAGCAGGGCGGGGAGCACAGATACGCAGTATTTT
TRBJ1-1	NA	TRBD1	TRBV9	CASSARGGGTMTEAFF	TGTGCCAGCAGCGCGCGAGGGGGCGGGACGATGACTGAAGCTTTCTTT
TRBJ1-2	once	TRBD1	TRBV5-5	CASSLDLGTGAYGYTF	TGTGCCAGCAGCTTGGACCTCGGGACAGGGGCATATGGCTACACCTTC
TRBJ2-5	NA	NA	TRBV14	CASSQRGETQYF	TGTGCCAGCAGCCAACGGGGTGAGACCCAGTACTTC
TRBJ1-2	NA	NA	TRBV10-3	CAISDGPTGSYTF	TGTGCCATCAGCGATGGGCCTACAGGATCCTACACCTTC
TRBJ1-1	few	TRBD1	TRBV11-3	CASSLRTGAEAFF	TGTGCCAGCAGCCTCCGAACAGGGGCTGAAGCTTTCTTT
TRBJ2-5	NA	TRBD2	TRBV7-7	CASSLFAGRIQETQYF	TGTGCCAGCAGCTTATTTGCCGGGAGGATCCAAGAGACCCAGTACTTC
TRBJ2-5	NA	NA	TRBV6-5	CASSFGGETQYF	TGTGCCAGCAGTTTTGGGGGGGAGACCCAGTACTTC
TRBJ1-2	NA	NA	TRBV5-4	CASSPTGDRYGYTF	TGTGCCAGCAGCCCCACGGGGGATAGGTATGGCTACACCTTC
TRBJ2-1	NA	NA	TRBV20-1	CSASRDIQFF	TGCAGTGCTTCCCGGGACATTCAGTTCTTC
TRBJ2-7	NA	TRBD1	TRBV14	CASSQVPDRASSYEQYF	TGTGCCAGCAGCCAAGTACCGGACAGGGCCAGCTCCTACGAGCAGTACTTC
TRBJ1-2	NA	NA	TRBV5-6	CASSKAHGYGYTF	TGTGCCAGCAGCAAAGCTCATGGCTATGGCTACACCTTC